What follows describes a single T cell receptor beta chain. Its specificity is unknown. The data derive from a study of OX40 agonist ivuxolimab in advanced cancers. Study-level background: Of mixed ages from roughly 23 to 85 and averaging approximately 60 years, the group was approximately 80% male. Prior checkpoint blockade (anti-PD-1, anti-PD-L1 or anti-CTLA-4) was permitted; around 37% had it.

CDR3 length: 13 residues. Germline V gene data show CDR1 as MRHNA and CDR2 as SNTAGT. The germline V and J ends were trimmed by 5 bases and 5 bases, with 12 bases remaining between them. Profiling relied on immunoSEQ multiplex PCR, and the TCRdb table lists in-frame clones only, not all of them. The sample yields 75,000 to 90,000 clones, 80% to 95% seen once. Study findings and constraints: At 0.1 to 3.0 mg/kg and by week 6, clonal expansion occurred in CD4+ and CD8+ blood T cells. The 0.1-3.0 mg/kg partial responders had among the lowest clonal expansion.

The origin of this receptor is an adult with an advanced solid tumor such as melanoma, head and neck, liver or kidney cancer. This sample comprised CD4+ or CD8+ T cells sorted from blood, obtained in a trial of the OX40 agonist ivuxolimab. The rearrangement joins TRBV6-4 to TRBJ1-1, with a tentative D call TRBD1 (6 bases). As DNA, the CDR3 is TGTGCCAGCAGTTCAACAGGGAGGACTGAAGCTTTCTTT. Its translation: CASSSTGRTEAFF.